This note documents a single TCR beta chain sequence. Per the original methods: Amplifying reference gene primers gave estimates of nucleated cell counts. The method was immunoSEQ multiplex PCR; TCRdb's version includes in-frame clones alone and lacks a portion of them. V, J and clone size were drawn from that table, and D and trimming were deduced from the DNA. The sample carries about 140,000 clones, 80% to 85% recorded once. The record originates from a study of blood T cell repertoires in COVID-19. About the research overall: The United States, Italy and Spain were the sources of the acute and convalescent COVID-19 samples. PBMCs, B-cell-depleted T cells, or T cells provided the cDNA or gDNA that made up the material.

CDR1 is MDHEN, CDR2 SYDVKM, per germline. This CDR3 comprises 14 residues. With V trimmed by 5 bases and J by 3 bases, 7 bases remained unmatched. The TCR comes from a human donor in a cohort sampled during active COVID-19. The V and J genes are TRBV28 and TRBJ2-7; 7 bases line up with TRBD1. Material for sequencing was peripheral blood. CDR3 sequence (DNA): TGTGCCAGCAGTCGACAGGGATGGAACTACGAGCAGTACTTC. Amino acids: CASSRQGWNYEQYF.